This T cell receptor beta chain was observed in a study of OX40 agonist ivuxolimab in advanced cancers. Whole-study context: At doses from 0.01 to 10 mg/kg, patients were given intravenous ivuxolimab every 2 weeks. Checkpoint inhibitors had been given previously to 35% to 50% of patients.

The CDR3 contains 16 residues. Germline V lookup: CDR1 SGHKS, CDR2 YYEKEE (reference sequence). Trimming cost V 5 bases and J 6 bases; bases outside gene matches: 15. TCRdb's table, derived via immunoSEQ multiplex PCR, lists solely in-frame clones and lacks some. This table has approximately 99,000 clones, approximately 94% appearing once. This TCR came from an adult with an advanced solid tumor such as melanoma, head and neck, liver or kidney cancer. This material consisted of CD4+ or CD8+ T cells sorted from blood, taken in a trial of the OX40 agonist ivuxolimab. The chain uses TRBV5-5 and TRBJ1-1; 8 bases match TRBD1. The CDR3 DNA sequence: TGTGCCAGCAGGTCGAACCAGGGGGCAGTCGGCCCTGAAGCTTTCTTT. Its translation is CASRSNQGAVGPEAFF.